These 14 T cell receptor beta chains were sequenced from one sample in a study of cytomegalovirus exposure and HLA in healthy donors (dated by TCRdb to 2015 to 2018). Library method: the immunoSEQ multiplex PCR assay. The multiplex PCR relied on a mix of 60 forward primers for TCR Vbeta segments and 13 reverse primers for TCR Jbeta segments. Held by TCRdb, this immuneACCESS table contains in-frame sequences only and omits some clones. Under half of the omission traces to an unresolved V gene where checked; the cause of the rest is unknown. Here the sample has fewer than 250,000 clones; roughly 79% occur a single time. The ten largest clones represent approximately 1.8% of the sample. The sample was PBMCs. These TCRs come from a male donor in good health and CMV-seronegative.

The J gene is TRBJ2-7, the V gene TRBV7-3; no reliable D call. This CDR3 contains 14 residues. Germline values: CDR1 SGHTA, CDR2 FQGTGA. Trimming removed 5 bases at V and 6 bases at J, with 17 bases between. CDR3 amino acids: CASSPRSGVGEQYF. CDR3 coding DNA: TGTGCCAGCAGCCCCAGGTCCGGTGTCGGCGAGCAGTACTTC.

The chain employs TRBV27 and TRBJ2-7, with 7 bases identical to TRBD1. This CDR3 region has 14 residues. Germline V gives CDR1 MNHEY, CDR2 SMNVEV (reference sequence). The V gene end was trimmed by 6 bases and the J gene end by 2 bases; junction bases not matched to a gene: 7. As DNA, the CDR3 is TGTGCCAGCAGCTCCGGGACAGTTGCCTACGAGCAGTACTTC. The encoded protein is CASSSGTVAYEQYF.

CDR3 coding DNA: TGCGCCAGCAGCCAGGAGGGGCGGCGGAACGAGCAGTACTTC. This codes for CASSQEGRRNEQYF. The chain is built from TRBV4-3 and TRBJ2-7; maybe TRBD2 (6 bases). The CDR3 has 14 residues. CDR1 is LGHNA, CDR2 YSLEER, per germline. The V gene lost 3 bases and the J gene lost 5 bases, with 14 bases spanning the gap.

This clone came up a few times. The rearrangement links TRBV28 to TRBJ2-2, with 7 bases identical to TRBD1. J lost 6 bases, V lost 4 bases, and 2 bases had no gene match. The CDR3 is made up of 13 amino acids. Germline V gene data show CDR1 as MDHEN and CDR2 as SYDVKM. CDR3 loop: CASSYQGAGELFF. CDR3 sequence (DNA): TGTGCCAGCAGTTACCAGGGGGCCGGGGAGCTGTTTTTT.

This sequence joins TRBV5-1 and TRBJ2-7; D may be TRBD1 (6 bases). V was shortened by 3 bases and J by 3 bases, with 13 bases between the two germline ends. Germline V lookup: CDR1 SGHRS, CDR2 YFSETQ. The CDR3 contains 14 residues. The CDR3 DNA reads TGCGCCAGCAGCTATCCGGGACAAAGCTACGAGCAGTACTTC. This encodes CASSYPGQSYEQYF.

J is TRBJ2-3 and V is TRBV28; D is ambiguous. V was cut by 3 bases and J by 3 bases, with 13 bases left in between. The CDR3 is made up of 15 amino acids. Per the germline V gene, CDR1 is MDHEN and CDR2 is SYDVKM. CDR3 loop: CASSLPGLVTDTQYF. DNA of the CDR3: TGTGCCAGCAGTTTGCCCGGTTTGGTGACAGATACGCAGTATTTT. Filled out from reference TRBV28 and TRBJ2-3, the complete variable domain reads DVKVTQSSRYLVKRTGEKVFLECVQDMDHENMFWYRQDPGLGLRLIYFSYDVKMKEKGDIPEGYSVSREKKERFSLILESASTNQTSMYLCASSLPGLVTDTQYFGPGTRLTVL.

V usage is TRBV29-1 and J usage is TRBJ2-7; a possible D gene is TRBD2 (5 bases). V shed 4 bases and J shed 5 bases, with 12 bases lying between them. Germline values: CDR1 SQVTM, CDR2 ANQGSEA. CDR3 size: 12 residues. The CDR3 reads CSVGFGGDEQYF. CDR3 coding DNA: TGCAGCGTTGGGTTCGGAGGAGACGAGCAGTACTTC.

The V gene is TRBV6-1, the J gene TRBJ2-7; perhaps TRBD1 as D (6 bases). The CDR3 runs 13 residues. Trimming pared 8 bases from V and 6 bases from J, leaving 17 bases between. In germline, CDR1 is MNHNS, CDR2 SASEGT. The CDR3 here is CASQDSGLSEQYF. As DNA, the CDR3 is TGTGCCAGCCAGGACAGCGGCCTCTCCGAGCAGTACTTC.

In its sample, this clone was seen a few times. The V gene is TRBV5-6, the J gene TRBJ1-5; D gene ambiguous. Trimming pared 5 bases from V and 4 bases from J, leaving 7 bases between. CDR3 length equals 12 residues. Germline CDR1 is SGHDT and CDR2 is YYEEEE. The DNA of the CDR3 is TGTGCCAGCAGTCGGACTAATCAGCCCCAGCATTTT. Amino acid sequence: CASSRTNQPQHF.

The chain is built from TRBV7-9 and TRBJ2-1, with 9 nucleotides matching TRBD1. Germline CDR1 and CDR2: SEHNR and FQNEAQ (reference sequence). J was trimmed by 5 bases and V by 5 bases; bases with no gene match: 7. This CDR3 is 15 amino acids long. CDR3 sequence (DNA): TGTGCCAGCAGCGAGGGACAGGGTCGGAACAATGAGCAGTTCTTC. This codes for CASSEGQGRNNEQFF.

The rearrangement joins TRBV6-5 to TRBJ2-7; D might be TRBD1 (5 bases). This CDR3 spans 12 amino acids. The germline CDR1 and CDR2 sequences are MNHEY and SVGAGI. V lost 4 bases and J lost 4, with 8 bases in between. CDR3 DNA: TGTGCCAGCAGTTTAGACAGATACGAGCAGTACTTC. It specifies CASSLDRYEQYF.

The chain joins TRBV10-3 to TRBJ2-2, with 14 nucleotides matching TRBD2. Germline-derived CDR1 and CDR2 are ENHRY and SYGVKD. This CDR3 comprises 21 residues. After removal of 4 bases from V and 0 bases from J, the junction contained 13 bases not matched to a gene. The CDR3 nucleotides read TGTGCCATCAGTGGCCGGGGGTCGGGACTAGCGGGAGTTACGAACACCGGGGAGCTGTTTTTT. It translates to CAISGRGSGLAGVTNTGELFF.

The rearrangement joins TRBV7-6 to TRBJ2-1; D uncertain. Trimming pared 5 bases from V and 0 bases from J, leaving 14 bases between. In germline, CDR1 is SGHVS, CDR2 FNYEAQ. This CDR3 has 16 amino acids. CDR3 sequence: CASSPSSLGSYNEQFF. CDR3 sequence (DNA): TGTGCCAGCAGCCCCAGTTCCCTAGGCTCCTACAATGAGCAGTTCTTC.

This clone was picked up one time. V gene TRBV28 combines with J gene TRBJ2-7; D unresolved. V was clipped by 1 base and J by 2 bases, with 9 bases between them. Looked up from germline, CDR1 is MDHEN and CDR2 is SYDVKM. The CDR3 totals 14 residues. CDR3 loop: CASSLLGPPYEQYF. In DNA form, the CDR3 reads TGTGCCAGCAGTTTATTGGGCCCTCCCTACGAGCAGTACTTC.